This is a list of T cell receptor beta chains from one sample in a study of graft-versus-host responses after intestinal transplantation. The data were produced by immunoSEQ multiplex PCR, yet TCRdb's version contains in-frame clones alone and is incomplete. The sample includes 35,000 to 50,000 clones, about 95% of them seen just once. The specimen was PBMCs, collected 335 days after intestinal transplant. These receptors were collected from a human patient who received an intestinal transplant, so some T cells may come from the graft donor. Each CDR3 is given with its conserved first and last residue. D genes are given only for firm matches. Clone size is given for some rows only: seen once, a few or many times, or a class if the clone is expanded.

cdr3_aa: CASGLAVHQETQYF
cdr3_nt: TGTGCCAGCGGGTTAGCGGTGCATCAAGAGACCCAGTACTTC
d_call: -
j_call: TRBJ2-5
clone_size: -
v_call: TRBV2

cdr3_aa: CASRLTPGPAPGNEQFF
cdr3_nt: TGTGCCAGCAGACTTACTCCCGGACCAGCACCCGGCAATGAGCAGTTCTTC
d_call: -
j_call: TRBJ2-1
clone_size: once
v_call: TRBV7-9

cdr3_aa: CAISEPDQGTGELFF
cdr3_nt: TGTGCCATCAGTGAGCCGGACCAGGGCACCGGGGAGCTGTTTTTT
d_call: -
j_call: TRBJ2-2
clone_size: -
v_call: TRBV10-3

cdr3_aa: CASSLDRTSYEQYF
cdr3_nt: TGTGCCAGCAGCTTAGATCGGACGTCCTACGAGCAGTACTTC
d_call: -
j_call: TRBJ2-7
clone_size: -
v_call: TRBV11-2

cdr3_aa: CASSLVSGSTGELFF
cdr3_nt: TGTGCCAGCAGCTTAGTTTCGGGATCCACCGGGGAGCTGTTTTTT
d_call: -
j_call: TRBJ2-2
clone_size: -
v_call: TRBV7-2

cdr3_aa: CASSLEGRNYGYTF
cdr3_nt: TGTGCCAGCAGCTTAGAGGGACGGAACTATGGCTACACCTTC
d_call: -
j_call: TRBJ1-2
clone_size: -
v_call: TRBV7-9

cdr3_aa: CASRTTPGRRCEKLFF
cdr3_nt: TGTGCCAGCAGAACCACCCCGGGACGGCGTTGCGAAAAACTGTTTTTT
d_call: -
j_call: TRBJ1-4
clone_size: -
v_call: TRBV9

cdr3_aa: CASSPGLNYEQYF
cdr3_nt: TGCGCCAGCAGCCCGGGACTAAACTACGAGCAGTACTTC
d_call: TRBD2
j_call: TRBJ2-7
clone_size: once
v_call: TRBV5-1

cdr3_aa: CASSEVPGPNSPLHF
cdr3_nt: TGTGCCAGCAGTGAAGTTCCGGGCCCTAATTCACCCCTCCACTTT
d_call: -
j_call: TRBJ1-6
clone_size: few
v_call: TRBV6-1

cdr3_aa: CASTLGEGAYEQYF
cdr3_nt: TGTGCCAGTACCCTGGGTGAAGGCGCCTACGAGCAGTACTTC
d_call: -
j_call: TRBJ2-7
clone_size: -
v_call: TRBV6-1

cdr3_aa: CASSQAATRGTDTQYF
cdr3_nt: TGCGCCAGCAGCCAAGCCGCGACGAGGGGCACAGATACGCAGTATTTT
d_call: -
j_call: TRBJ2-3
clone_size: -
v_call: TRBV4-1

cdr3_aa: CASSISLGTGNSPLHF
cdr3_nt: TGTGCCAGTAGTATAAGCCTTGGGACGGGTAATTCACCCCTCCACTTT
d_call: -
j_call: TRBJ1-6
clone_size: -
v_call: TRBV19

cdr3_aa: CASSRGAGGEGDTQYF
cdr3_nt: TGCGCCAGCTCAAGGGGAGCGGGGGGCGAGGGAGATACGCAGTATTTT
d_call: TRBD2
j_call: TRBJ2-3
clone_size: few
v_call: TRBV5-1

cdr3_aa: CASSVRSGTTGVDTQYF
cdr3_nt: TGTGCCAGCAGCGTAAGGAGCGGGACCACCGGAGTAGATACGCAGTATTTT
d_call: TRBD2
j_call: TRBJ2-3
clone_size: once
v_call: TRBV9

cdr3_aa: CASNLTPRTGELFF
cdr3_nt: TGTGCCAGCAACTTGACCCCGCGCACCGGGGAGCTGTTTTTT
d_call: -
j_call: TRBJ2-2
clone_size: -
v_call: TRBV2

cdr3_aa: CASSPYDRGEQYF
cdr3_nt: TGTGCCAGCTCACCCTATGACAGGGGCGAGCAGTACTTC
d_call: TRBD1
j_call: TRBJ2-7
clone_size: -
v_call: TRBV18

cdr3_aa: CAGSTSGGATGELFF
cdr3_nt: TGTGCCGGATCAACTAGCGGGGGGGCCACCGGGGAGCTGTTTTTT
d_call: TRBD2
j_call: TRBJ2-2
clone_size: -
v_call: TRBV19